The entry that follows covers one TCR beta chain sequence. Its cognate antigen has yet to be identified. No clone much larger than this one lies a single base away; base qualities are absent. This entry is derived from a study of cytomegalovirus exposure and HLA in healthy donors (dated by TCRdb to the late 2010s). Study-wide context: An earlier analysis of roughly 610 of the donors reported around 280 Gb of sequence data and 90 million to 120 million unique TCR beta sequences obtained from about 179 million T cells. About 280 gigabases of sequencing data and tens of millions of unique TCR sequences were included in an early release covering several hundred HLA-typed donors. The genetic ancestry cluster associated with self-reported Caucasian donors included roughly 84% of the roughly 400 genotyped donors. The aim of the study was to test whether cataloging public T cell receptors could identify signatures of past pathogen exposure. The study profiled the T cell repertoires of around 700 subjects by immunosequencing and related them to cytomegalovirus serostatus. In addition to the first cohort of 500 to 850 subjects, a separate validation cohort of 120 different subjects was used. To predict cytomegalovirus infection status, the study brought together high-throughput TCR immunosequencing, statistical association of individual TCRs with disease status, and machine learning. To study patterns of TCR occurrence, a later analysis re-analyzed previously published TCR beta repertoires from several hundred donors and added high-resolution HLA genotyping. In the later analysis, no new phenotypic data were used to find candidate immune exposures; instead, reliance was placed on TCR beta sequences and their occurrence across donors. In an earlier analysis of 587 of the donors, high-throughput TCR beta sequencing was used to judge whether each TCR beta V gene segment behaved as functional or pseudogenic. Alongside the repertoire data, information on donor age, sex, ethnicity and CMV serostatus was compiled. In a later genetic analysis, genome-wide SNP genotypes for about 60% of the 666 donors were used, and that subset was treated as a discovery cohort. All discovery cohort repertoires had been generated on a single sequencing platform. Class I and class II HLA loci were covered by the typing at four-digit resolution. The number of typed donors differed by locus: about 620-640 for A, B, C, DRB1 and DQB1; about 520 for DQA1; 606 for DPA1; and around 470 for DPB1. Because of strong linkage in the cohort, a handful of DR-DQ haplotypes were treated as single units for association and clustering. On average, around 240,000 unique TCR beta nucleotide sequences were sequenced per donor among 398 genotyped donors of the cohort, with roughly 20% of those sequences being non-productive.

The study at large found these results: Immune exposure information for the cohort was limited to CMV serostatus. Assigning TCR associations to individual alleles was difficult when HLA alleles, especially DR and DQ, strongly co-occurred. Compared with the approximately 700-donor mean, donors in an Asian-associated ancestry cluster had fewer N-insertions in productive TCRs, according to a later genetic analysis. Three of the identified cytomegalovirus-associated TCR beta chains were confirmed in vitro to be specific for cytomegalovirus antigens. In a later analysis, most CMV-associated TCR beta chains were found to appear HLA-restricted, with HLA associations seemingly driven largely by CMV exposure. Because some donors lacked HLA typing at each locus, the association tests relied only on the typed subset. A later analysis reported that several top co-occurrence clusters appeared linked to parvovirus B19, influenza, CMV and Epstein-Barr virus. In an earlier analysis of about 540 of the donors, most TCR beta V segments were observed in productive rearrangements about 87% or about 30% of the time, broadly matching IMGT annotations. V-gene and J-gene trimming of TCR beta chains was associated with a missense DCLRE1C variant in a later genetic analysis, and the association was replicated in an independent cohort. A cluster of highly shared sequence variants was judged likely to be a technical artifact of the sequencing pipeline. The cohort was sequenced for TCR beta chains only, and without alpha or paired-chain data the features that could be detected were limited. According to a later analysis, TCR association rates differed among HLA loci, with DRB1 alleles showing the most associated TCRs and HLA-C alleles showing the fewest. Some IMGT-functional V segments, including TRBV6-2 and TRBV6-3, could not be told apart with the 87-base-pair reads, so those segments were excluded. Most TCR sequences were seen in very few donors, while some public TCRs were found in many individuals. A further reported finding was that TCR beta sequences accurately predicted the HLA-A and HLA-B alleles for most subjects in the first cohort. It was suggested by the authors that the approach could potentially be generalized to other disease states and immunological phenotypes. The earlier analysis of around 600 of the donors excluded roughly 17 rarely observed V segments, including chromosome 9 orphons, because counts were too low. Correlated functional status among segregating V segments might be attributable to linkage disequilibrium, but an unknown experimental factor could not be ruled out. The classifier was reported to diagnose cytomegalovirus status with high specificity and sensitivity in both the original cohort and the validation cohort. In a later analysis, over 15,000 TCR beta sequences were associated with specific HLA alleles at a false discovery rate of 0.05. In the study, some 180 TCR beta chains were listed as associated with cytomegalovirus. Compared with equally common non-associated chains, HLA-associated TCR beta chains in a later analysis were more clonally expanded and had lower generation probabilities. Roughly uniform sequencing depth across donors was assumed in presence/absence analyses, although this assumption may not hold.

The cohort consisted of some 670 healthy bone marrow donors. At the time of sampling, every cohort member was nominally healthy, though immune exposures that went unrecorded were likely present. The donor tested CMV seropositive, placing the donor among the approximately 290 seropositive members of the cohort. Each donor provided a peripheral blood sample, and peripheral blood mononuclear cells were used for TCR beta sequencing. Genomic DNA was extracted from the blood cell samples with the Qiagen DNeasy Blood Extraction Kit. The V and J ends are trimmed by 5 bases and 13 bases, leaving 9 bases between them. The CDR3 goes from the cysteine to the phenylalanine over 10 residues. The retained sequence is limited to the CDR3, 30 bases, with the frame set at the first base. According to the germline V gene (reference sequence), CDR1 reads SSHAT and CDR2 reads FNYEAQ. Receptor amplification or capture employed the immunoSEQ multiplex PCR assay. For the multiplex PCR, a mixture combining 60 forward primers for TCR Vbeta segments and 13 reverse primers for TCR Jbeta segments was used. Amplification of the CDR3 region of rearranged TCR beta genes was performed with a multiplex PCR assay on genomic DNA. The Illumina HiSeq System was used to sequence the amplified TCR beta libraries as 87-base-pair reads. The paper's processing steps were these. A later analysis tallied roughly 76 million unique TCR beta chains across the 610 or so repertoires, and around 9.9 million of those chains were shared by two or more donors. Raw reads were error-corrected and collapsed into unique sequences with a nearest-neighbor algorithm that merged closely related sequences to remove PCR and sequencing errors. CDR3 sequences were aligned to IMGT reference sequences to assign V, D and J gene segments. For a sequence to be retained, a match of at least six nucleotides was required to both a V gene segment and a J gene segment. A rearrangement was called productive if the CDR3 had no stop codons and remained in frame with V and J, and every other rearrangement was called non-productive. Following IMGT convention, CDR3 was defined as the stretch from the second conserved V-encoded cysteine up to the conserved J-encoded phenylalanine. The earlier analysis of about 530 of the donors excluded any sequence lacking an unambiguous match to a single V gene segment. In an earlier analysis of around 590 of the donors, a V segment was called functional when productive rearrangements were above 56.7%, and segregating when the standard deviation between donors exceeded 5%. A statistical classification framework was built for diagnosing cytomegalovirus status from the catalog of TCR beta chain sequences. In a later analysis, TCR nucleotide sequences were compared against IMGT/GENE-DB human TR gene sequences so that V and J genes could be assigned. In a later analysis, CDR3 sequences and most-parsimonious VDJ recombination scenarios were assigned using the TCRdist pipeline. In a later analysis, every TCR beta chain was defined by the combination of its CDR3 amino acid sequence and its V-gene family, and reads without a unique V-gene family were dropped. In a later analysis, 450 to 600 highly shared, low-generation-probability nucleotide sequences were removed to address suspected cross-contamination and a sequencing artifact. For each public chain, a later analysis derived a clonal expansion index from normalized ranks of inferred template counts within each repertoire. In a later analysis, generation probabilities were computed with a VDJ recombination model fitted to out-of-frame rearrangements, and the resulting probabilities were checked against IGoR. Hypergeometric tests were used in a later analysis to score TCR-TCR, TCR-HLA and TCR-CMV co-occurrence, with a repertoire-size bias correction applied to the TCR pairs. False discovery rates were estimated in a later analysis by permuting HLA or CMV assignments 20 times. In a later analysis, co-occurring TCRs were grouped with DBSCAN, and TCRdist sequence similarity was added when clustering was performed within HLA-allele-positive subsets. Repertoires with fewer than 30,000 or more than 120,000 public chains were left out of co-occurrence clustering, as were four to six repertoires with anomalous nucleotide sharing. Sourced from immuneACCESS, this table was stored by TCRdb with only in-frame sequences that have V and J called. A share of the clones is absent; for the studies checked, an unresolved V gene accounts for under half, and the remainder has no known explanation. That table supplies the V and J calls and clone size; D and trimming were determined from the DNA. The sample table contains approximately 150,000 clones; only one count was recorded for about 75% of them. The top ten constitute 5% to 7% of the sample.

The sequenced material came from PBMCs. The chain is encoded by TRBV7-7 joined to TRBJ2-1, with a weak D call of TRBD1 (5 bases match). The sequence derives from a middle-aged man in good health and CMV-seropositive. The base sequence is TGTGCCAGCAGCCGAGACAGCCAGTTCTTC. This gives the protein CASSRDSQFF.